These 21 T cell receptor beta chains originate from one sample sequenced in a study of blood T cell repertoires in COVID-19. Sequenced by immunoSEQ multiplex PCR; TCRdb stores in-frame clones only, minus some. The profile shows 210,000 or so clones, 88% of them singletons. Source material: peripheral blood. These receptors all stem from a young man with active or convalescent COVID-19.

The chain has TRBV7-2 and TRBJ1-5, with TRBD1 identical over 8 bases. Germline loops: CDR1 SGHTA, CDR2 FQGNSA. The V and J ends lost 3 bases and 6 bases, in that order; junction bases with no gene match: 10. The CDR3 extends over 16 amino acids. The CDR3 region has the DNA TGTGCCAGCAGCTTGGGGGGACAGGCGCCCGGTCAGCCCCAGCATTTT. It is translated as CASSLGGQAPGQPQHF.

This sequence joins TRBV11-3 and TRBJ2-1; D is ambiguous. CDR1 and CDR2 (germline): SGHNT, YENEEA. The V and J ends lost 4 bases and 8 bases respectively, with 9 bases between them. CDR3 length: 12 amino acids. The CDR3 nucleotides are TGTGCCAGCAGCTCTACCGATGATGAGCAGTTCTTC. This gives the protein CASSSTDDEQFF.

The chain carries TRBV12-3 or TRBV12-4 and TRBJ1-5; unclear D gene. Trimming took off 3 bases at V and 4 bases at J, with 7 bases between the two ends. CDR3 length equals 13 residues. This chain's CDR3 is CASSFSENQPQHF. The CDR3 bases are TGTGCCAGCAGTTTCTCGGAGAATCAGCCCCAGCATTTT.

The V gene is TRBV5-1, the J gene TRBJ2-7, with TRBD1 as a possible D gene (5 bases). Per germline, CDR1 SGHRS and CDR2 YFSETQ. Trimming shortened V by 0 bases and J by 7 bases, and 17 bases separated the two germline ends. The CDR3 length is 15 residues. This CDR3 reads CASSLGQPLTPEQYF. The CDR3 region has the DNA TGCGCCAGCAGCTTGGGACAGCCCCTTACTCCTGAGCAGTACTTC.

CDR3: CASENLATNEKLFF. The DNA for the CDR3 is TGCGCCAGCGAGAACCTAGCAACTAATGAAAAACTGTTTTTT. This chain uses TRBV4-1 with TRBJ1-4; no firm D call. The CDR3 loop spans 14 amino acids. Trimming took off 8 bases at V and 0 bases at J, with 10 bases between the two ends. Germline V lookup: CDR1 MGHRA, CDR2 YSYEKL.

The chain has TRBV14 and TRBJ1-2; D gene uncertain. CDR1 is SGHDN and CDR2 is FVKESK in the germline V gene. The CDR3 has 13 amino acids. V was trimmed by 0 bases and J by 4 bases, leaving 6 bases between them. The CDR3 loop is CASSQDPGYGYTF. DNA of the CDR3: TGTGCCAGCAGCCAAGACCCGGGCTATGGCTACACCTTC. Full variable domain (missing parts from reference TRBV14 and TRBJ1-2): EAGVTQFPSHSVIEKGQTVTLRCDPISGHDNLYWYRRVMGKEIKFLLHFVKESKQDESGMPNNRFLAERTGGTYSTLKVQPAELEDSGVYFCASSQDPGYGYTFGSGTRLTVV.

This chain joins TRBV20-1 and TRBJ2-1; 10 bases match TRBD2. The germline gives CDR1 DFQATT, CDR2 SNEGSKA (reference sequence). Trimming removed 3 bases from V and 7 bases from J; junction bases left unmatched: 9. The CDR3 runs 15 residues. CDR3 coding DNA: TGCAGTGCTAGTCCCGCTAGCGGGAGTGGTAATGAGCAGTTCTTC. Encoded protein: CSASPASGSGNEQFF.

This clone was counted a single time. This chain connects TRBV27 to TRBJ2-1, with 12 bases matching TRBD1. The germline V gene encodes CDR1 MNHEY and CDR2 SMNVEV (reference sequence). V lost 5 bases and J lost 2; bases outside the gene matches: 13. The CDR3 has 19 amino acids. CDR3 region: CASSGRDRGLSLAYNEQFF. The CDR3 DNA follows: TGTGCCAGCAGTGGCCGGGACAGGGGGCTTTCTCTAGCCTACAATGAGCAGTTCTTC.

This clone appeared a few times. The V gene is TRBV30, the J gene TRBJ1-2; D is unresolved. CDR3 size: 11 residues. V lost 6 bases and J lost 8, with 13 bases in between. Germline loops: CDR1 GTSNPN, CDR2 SVGIG (reference sequence). The CDR3 coding sequence is TGTGCCTGTACCTACTATGGAGGCTACACCTTC. Translating it yields CACTYYGGYTF.

This chain connects TRBV14 to TRBJ2-4; D unresolved. The V end was cut by 1 base, the J end by 1 base, with 5 bases between. CDR1 is SGHDN, CDR2 FVKESK, per germline. This CDR3 has 14 residues. This chain's CDR3 is CASSQGAAKNIQYF. Here the CDR3 DNA reads TGTGCCAGCAGCCAAGGGGCGGCCAAAAACATTCAGTACTTC.

CDR3 sequence reads: CASSLADQPQHF. The CDR3 bases are TGTGCCAGCAGCTTGGCCGATCAGCCCCAGCATTTT. V is TRBV5-5 and J is TRBJ1-5; D call uncertain. The germline V gene has CDR1 SGHKS and CDR2 YYEKEE (reference sequence). Trimming pared 0 bases from V and 5 bases from J, leaving 3 bases between. The CDR3 runs 12 residues.

The chain carries TRBV6-5 and TRBJ1-2; D remains unclear. Germline values: CDR1 MNHEY, CDR2 SVGAGI. This CDR3 has 13 residues. Trimming took 6 bases from V and 1 from J, leaving 9 bases between them. As DNA, the CDR3 is TGTGCCAGCAGGCCCACAAATAACTATGGCTACACCTTC. It yields the protein CASRPTNNYGYTF.

The rearrangement links TRBV14 to TRBJ1-1; no clear D gene. This CDR3 has 16 residues. CDR1 and CDR2 from the germline V gene are SGHDN and FVKESK. Trimming shortened V by 4 bases and J by 1 base, and 16 bases separated the two germline ends. The CDR3 region is CASSRFQRVPNTEAFF. The CDR3 DNA follows: TGTGCCAGCAGCCGCTTCCAGCGAGTACCGAACACTGAAGCTTTCTTT.

The V call is TRBV7-9, the J call TRBJ1-1; 9 bases match TRBD1. This CDR3 region has 14 residues. CDR1 SEHNR and CDR2 FQNEAQ come from the germline V gene (reference sequence). Trimming at V came to 5 bases and at J to 10 bases, leaving 11 bases not matched to a gene. CDR3 loop: CASSSPGTGFRAFF. Here the CDR3 DNA reads TGTGCCAGCAGCAGTCCCGGGACAGGGTTCAGAGCTTTCTTT.

The V gene is TRBV27, the J gene TRBJ2-1; maybe TRBD2 (6 bases). V was trimmed by 0 bases and J by 0 bases, leaving 12 bases between them. CDR3 length: 17 residues. Germline CDR1 is MNHEY and CDR2 is SMNVEV (reference sequence). This CDR3 is CASSLSPFGGSYNEQFF. In DNA, the CDR3 is TGTGCCAGCAGTTTATCCCCGTTCGGGGGCTCCTACAATGAGCAGTTCTTC.

CDR3 region: CASSSRDRGANSPLHF. DNA of the CDR3: TGTGCCAGCAGCTCCCGGGACAGGGGTGCTAATTCACCCCTCCACTTT. The J gene is TRBJ1-6, the V gene TRBV5-4; 10 bases align to TRBD1. The germline CDR1 and CDR2 sequences are SGHNT and YYREEE (reference sequence). This CDR3 is 16 amino acids long. V lost 3 bases and J lost 6; bases outside the gene matches: 6.

J is TRBJ2-3 and V is TRBV5-3; D is undetermined. TRBV5-3 qualifies as an ORF whose function is uncertain. V was cut by 0 bases and J by 11 bases, with 13 bases left in between. This CDR3 region has 13 residues. The CDR3 DNA follows: TGTGCCAGAAGCTTGGCCGTTCTGAGGATGCAGTATTTT. Protein product: CARSLAVLRMQYF.

The V call is TRBV9, the J call TRBJ1-2, with 8 bases identical to TRBD1. Germline V gene sequence: CDR1 SGDLS, CDR2 YYNGEE. Trimming at V came to 4 bases and at J to 8 bases, leaving 13 bases not matched to a gene. The CDR3 runs 15 residues. The CDR3 spells CASSSTGTGRGGYTF. CDR3 sequence (DNA): TGTGCCAGCAGCAGCACCGGGACAGGCCGTGGGGGCTACACCTTC.

For the CDR3, the DNA is TGTGCCAGCAGTTCGGCCAGCTCGGGGGGCTACACCTTC. Protein sequence: CASSSASSGGYTF. The chain links TRBV27 to TRBJ1-2; D ambiguous. The germline V gene encodes CDR1 MNHEY and CDR2 SMNVEV (reference sequence). The V end was cut by 4 bases, the J end by 8 bases, with 14 bases between. The CDR3 contains 13 residues.

The chain joins TRBV18 to TRBJ2-7; TRBD1 aligns across 10 bases. This CDR3 contains 18 residues. The V and J ends lost 1 base and 7 bases, in that order; junction bases with no gene match: 16. Per the germline V gene, CDR1 is KGHSH and CDR2 is LQKENI. The CDR3 loop reads CASSPRLASGQGPTEQYF. As DNA, the CDR3 is TGTGCCAGCTCACCACGATTGGCCTCGGGACAGGGGCCAACGGAGCAGTACTTC.

The chain has TRBV18 and TRBJ1-1, with D maybe TRBD1 (5 bases). The CDR3 runs to 15 residues. The germline V gene has CDR1 KGHSH and CDR2 LQKENI. Between the trimmed V and J ends, which lost 7 bases and 0 bases, there was a span of 15 bases. CDR3 protein: CASFPVLQVNTEAFF. As DNA, the CDR3 is TGTGCCAGCTTCCCGGTACTACAGGTGAACACTGAAGCTTTCTTT.